This T cell receptor (beta chain) comes out of a study of breast tumors, draining lymph nodes, adjacent tissues. Study-wide results and caveats: That most tumor T cells come from lymph nodes remained unproven. Tumor TCR diversity was below lymph nodes but above nontumor tissue.

The CDR3 has 12 amino acids. Germline V lookup: CDR1 SEHNR, CDR2 FQNEAQ (reference sequence). The ends were cut back, 2 bases at V and 6 bases at J, with 8 bases in the middle. One entry per CDR3 protein, called by TCRdb with MiXCR from the multiplex PCR reads. The sample holds 17,000 or so distinct CDR3 sequences, about 45% seen once. By share of the sample, this clonotype is medium-sized. Its target is not known. This TCR came from a female donor with breast cancer. Some clones in this sample may be carry-over from other donors' samples. The V call is TRBV7-9, the J call TRBJ2-7, with unresolved D. Sequencing was performed on tumor-adjacent breast tissue. The CDR3 loop is CASSLTAGEQYF. The CDR3 DNA sequence: TGTGCCAGCAGCTTAACAGCCGGCGAGCAGTACTTC.